This entry describes one T cell receptor beta chain. Individuals aged roughly 18 to 95 years were recruited from some 26 US areas. Before being deemed recovered, Cohort 3 donors had two negative PCRs, clearance, or symptom resolution. This entry is derived from a study of blood T cell repertoires in COVID-19. Across the whole study: Sample material is recorded as cDNA or gDNA derived from T cells, B-cell-depleted T cells, or PBMCs.

Using immunoSEQ multiplex PCR, the repertoire was profiled, and TCRdb retains in-frame clones only, with some absent. The sample has 250,000 to 400,000 clones; around 90% are singletons. Germline V gene lookup returns CDR1 LNHDA and CDR2 SQIVND (reference sequence). The CDR3 length is 16 residues. V was shortened by 6 bases and J by 4 bases, with 19 bases between the two germline ends. Sequencing was performed on PBMCs or T cells enriched from blood (not recorded which). The TCR originated in a man aged 55 to 70 who had recovered from COVID-19. The chain is built from TRBV19 and TRBJ1-5; a possible D gene is TRBD1 (6 bases). The CDR3 nucleotides read TGTGCCAGTAGGCCTATTTCCGGGACACAGAATCAGCCCCAGCATTTT. It is translated as CASRPISGTQNQPQHF.